This T cell receptor beta chain was recovered during a study of memory CD4+ T cells and cytomegalovirus serostatus. The overall study: This sample comes from healthy Belgian adults, under 10 CMV seropositive, about 25 seronegative. Study-level findings and limits: A US-trained random forest predicted CMV serostatus with median AUC around 0.93. Of approximately 160 reported CMV TCRbeta sequences, some 67 were found in memory CD4+ repertoires.

Concerning this clone itself: What it binds is not known.

TCRdb's copy holds only in-frame clones and misses some; the assay was immunoSEQ multiplex PCR. Among some 66,000 clones listed, about 80% were seen once. The sort gate was single viable CD3+CD4+CD8-CD45RO+ cells for memory CD4+ T cells. The sequenced material came from memory CD4+ T cells from blood. The clonotype originates from an adult in good health and CMV-seropositive.

CDR3 region: CAWSPQGEGYTF. The CDR3, as DNA: TGTGCCTGGAGTCCACAGGGGGAGGGCTACACCTTC. The chain is built from TRBV30 and TRBJ1-2; 8 positions agree with TRBD1. The germline V gene encodes CDR1 GTSNPN and CDR2 SVGIG (reference sequence). Losses at the gene ends were 2 bases for V and 8 bases for J; bases not matched to a gene: 4. The CDR3 runs to 12 residues.